This TCR beta chain was observed in a study of T cells in Graves' hyperthyroidism and ophthalmopathy. A note on this clonotype: The antigen is unknown.

Study conclusions and caveats: Peripheral blood also featured most of the thyroid clonotypes expanded above 0.001.

J gave up 4 bases and V 6 bases, and 8 bases lay outside the gene matches. CDR1 and CDR2 from the germline V gene are SNHLY and FYNNEI. The CDR3 contains 15 residues. Patients were excluded because of uncontrolled infection, other autoimmune disease, pregnancy or lactation. Researchers took RNA transcripts and amplified the TCR beta CDR3 regions from them. HTBI primers drove first-round RT-PCR of the TCR CDR3. TCRdb fed the multiplex PCR reads into MiXCR, producing one record per CDR3 protein. The repertoire includes a few hundred thousand distinct CDR3 sequences, about 45% of them detected once, and about 8.3% sits in the top ten.

The genes are TRBV2 and TRBJ1-3; 8 bases are a match to TRBD1. This clonotype was sampled from a woman under 30 with Graves' hyperthyroidism. The sequencing sample was made of peripheral blood or thyroid tissue (not recorded which). In DNA, the CDR3 is TGTGCCAGCAGGGAGACGACAGGGGAGGGAAACACCATATATTTT. This encodes CASRETTGEGNTIYF.